The sequence of this T cell receptor beta chain was determined in a study of T-cell reconstitution after alpha-beta-depleted transplantation in children. Study-wide results and caveats: Alpha-beta T cells about two months after transplant reportedly derived from several hundred expanded graft clones.

Preparing the TCRbeta library involved the use of unique molecular identifiers. MiXCR, run by TCRdb on the PCR reads, gives a single entry per CDR3 protein. The sample gives hundreds of thousands of distinct CDR3 sequences, around a sixth of which show up once; roughly two fifths is in the top ten. The germline V gene encodes CDR1 LGHNA and CDR2 YNFKEQ. J lost 2 bases, V lost 0 bases, and 6 bases had no gene match. The CDR3 loop spans 16 amino acids. This clonotype appeared a few times. Its antigen is undetermined. This chain uses TRBV4-2 with TRBJ2-7; 8 nucleotides match TRBD1. Material: PBMCs, mostly from graft donor cells, obtained 360 days after TCRalphabeta/CD19-depleted stem cell transplant. This TCR came from a male patient under 10 years old who had a stem cell transplant for acute lymphoblastic leukemia, so the T cells may come from the graft donor. The CDR3 nucleotides read TGTGCCAGCAGCCAAGACCCCCAGGGGGCGACCTACGAGCAGTACTTC. Its protein product is CASSQDPQGATYEQYF.